This TCR beta chain was identified in a study of T cell responses to AZD1222 COVID-19 vaccine. Overall study context: Second doses at about 4 or about 12 weeks were pooled. Study-wide results and caveats: Repertoire samples came only from after the peak T cell response. At 160-218 and 743-854, vaccine-associated CD4 TCRs were dominant, and they spanned spike. It should be noted that donors were predominantly white British and more often female, and clonal diversity was possibly underestimated.

This clone was observed a handful of times. Its specificity is not known. Some clones are missing from TCRdb's copy, which holds only in-frame ones; the method was immunoSEQ multiplex PCR. This sample has about 110,000 clones, with 85% to 90% found just once. Sequenced here: peripheral blood, sampled on day 0 of AZD1222 vaccination. This TCR derives from an adult in good health.

CDR3 protein: CASSELEETEAFF. CDR3 DNA sequence: TGTGCCAGCAGTGAATTAGAGGAGACTGAAGCTTTCTTT. The chain links TRBV6-1 to TRBJ1-1, with D unclear. The V gene's germline CDR1 is MNHNS and CDR2 SASEGT. V was trimmed by 2 bases and J by 5 bases, leaving 9 bases between them. The CDR3 has 13 residues.